The next 2 T cell receptor beta chains were all read from a single sample in a study of cytomegalovirus exposure and HLA in healthy donors. PCR used 60 Vbeta primers and 13 Jbeta primers. The assay was immunoSEQ multiplex PCR, and TCRdb's table has in-frame clones only and misses some. The sample holds 90,000 to 100,000 clones, around 70% seen once. Material for sequencing was PBMCs. The receptors stem from a man aged 50-59 years in good health and CMV-seronegative.

This clone was counted once. V usage is TRBV4-1 and J usage is TRBJ2-3, with TRBD2 matching over 11 bases. This CDR3 region has 15 residues. Germline CDR1 MGHRA, CDR2 YSYEKL. V was clipped by 3 bases and J by 5 bases; unmatched bases: 4. DNA of the CDR3: TGCGCCAGCAGCCACCTACTAGCGGGGGAAGATACGCAGTATTTT. Amino acid sequence: CASSHLLAGEDTQYF.

This clone was picked up a small number of times. Other nucleotide sequences from this sample produce the same CDR3. The V call is TRBV7-2, the J call TRBJ1-2; D is unclear. Per germline, CDR1 SGHTA and CDR2 FQGNSA. The CDR3 totals 12 residues. The ends were cut back, 3 bases at V and 5 bases at J, with 7 bases in the middle. The CDR3 protein is CASSFTSYGYTF. The CDR3 nucleotides are TGTGCCAGCAGCTTCACATCATATGGCTACACCTTC.